This T cell receptor beta chain came from a study of preoperative IRX-2 immunotherapy in early breast cancer. V shed 2 bases and J shed 9 bases, with 14 bases lying between them. Germline assignment: CDR1 KGHSH and CDR2 LQKENI. This CDR3 spans 15 amino acids. Here immunoSEQ multiplex PCR was the method, and the copy in TCRdb shows in-frame clones only, minus some. The table lists about 43,000 clones, approximately 94% of them singletons. Treatment meaning: preoperative locoregional IRX-2 cytokine immunotherapy. Samples came from a phase Ib trial of preoperative locoregional IRX-2 cytokine immunotherapy.

The TCR sequence derives from a human donor with breast cancer. Sample: tumor tissue, taken after IRX-2 immunotherapy. The rearrangement uses TRBV18 and TRBJ1-6; D is undetermined. The CDR3 reads CASSPSAGEGSPLHF. For the CDR3, the DNA is TGTGCCAGCTCACCATCGGCGGGAGAGGGTTCACCCCTCCACTTT.